A selection of T cell receptor beta chains follows, all from one sample in a study of control samples from healthy donors and cancer patients. Clones were sequenced by immunoSEQ multiplex PCR, and TCRdb holds only the in-frame ones, with some missing. Of under 100,000 clones listed, 88% were seen once; the top ten hold 13% to 15%. The sample was blood. These TCRs come from a woman aged 70 to 79 in good health. Each CDR3 is given with its conserved first and last residue. The order of the fields is D gene, V gene, clone size, J gene, CDR3 DNA, CDR3 protein. A D gene is named only where the DNA matches it firmly. Some rows have no size entry. The others give once, few or many, or a class for an expanded clone.

d_gene: NA
v_gene: TRBV20-1
abundance: NA
j_gene: TRBJ2-2
CDR3nt: TGCAGTGCTAGTCGGGGCACCGGGGAGCTGTTTTTT
CDR3aa: CSASRGTGELFF

d_gene: NA
v_gene: TRBV5-1
abundance: NA
j_gene: TRBJ1-2
CDR3nt: TGCGCCAGCAGCTCAGGGATAGCTAACTATGGCTACACCTTC
CDR3aa: CASSSGIANYGYTF

d_gene: TRBD1
v_gene: TRBV5-5
abundance: NA
j_gene: TRBJ1-1
CDR3nt: TGTGCCAGCAGCTTGGCCCCAACAGGGGCTGAAGCTTTCTTT
CDR3aa: CASSLAPTGAEAFF

d_gene: NA
v_gene: TRBV12-3/TRBV12-4
abundance: NA
j_gene: TRBJ2-1
CDR3nt: TGTGCCAGCAGCCCCGGTTATCATGAGCAGTTCTTC
CDR3aa: CASSPGYHEQFF

d_gene: NA
v_gene: TRBV18
abundance: few
j_gene: TRBJ2-2
CDR3nt: TGTGCCAGCTCTTGGGAGTGGAACACCGGGGAGCTGTTTTTT
CDR3aa: CASSWEWNTGELFF

d_gene: TRBD2
v_gene: TRBV30
abundance: NA
j_gene: TRBJ2-1
CDR3nt: TGTGCCTGGAGTGTAGTTAGCGGGAGCTATGAGCAGTTCTTC
CDR3aa: CAWSVVSGSYEQFF

d_gene: NA
v_gene: TRBV9
abundance: NA
j_gene: TRBJ2-1
CDR3nt: TGTGCCAGCAGCGTATCTTGGAACTACCCTAATGAGCAGTTCTTC
CDR3aa: CASSVSWNYPNEQFF

d_gene: NA
v_gene: TRBV5-6
abundance: NA
j_gene: TRBJ2-5
CDR3nt: TGTGCCAGCAGCTTGGGGCGGGCTCAAGAGACCCAGTACTTC
CDR3aa: CASSLGRAQETQYF

d_gene: TRBD2
v_gene: TRBV6-5
abundance: NA
j_gene: TRBJ2-1
CDR3nt: TGTGCCAGCAGTTACCCCGGGACTAGCGGGAGAGGGGGACAGTTCTTC
CDR3aa: CASSYPGTSGRGGQFF

d_gene: NA
v_gene: TRBV7-6
abundance: NA
j_gene: TRBJ2-7
CDR3nt: TGTGCCAGCAGTCAAGAGCCAGGCGGGGTCTACGAGCAGTACTTC
CDR3aa: CASSQEPGGVYEQYF

d_gene: NA
v_gene: TRBV6-1
abundance: NA
j_gene: TRBJ2-3
CDR3nt: TGTGCCAGCAGTGAATTCTATGAGCGGAACCCCGATACGCAGTATTTT
CDR3aa: CASSEFYERNPDTQYF

d_gene: NA
v_gene: TRBV13
abundance: NA
j_gene: TRBJ1-2
CDR3nt: TGTGCCAGCAGCTTAGTGGGGGGAGGTCAAGGCTACACCTTC
CDR3aa: CASSLVGGGQGYTF

d_gene: NA
v_gene: TRBV10-1
abundance: NA
j_gene: TRBJ2-7
CDR3nt: TGCGCCAGCACTGAGGTGGGGCAGTACTTC
CDR3aa: CASTEVGQYF

d_gene: NA
v_gene: TRBV7-9
abundance: NA
j_gene: TRBJ1-2
CDR3nt: TGTGCCAGCAGCTTAGCAATGGGGACTAACTATGGCTACACCTTC
CDR3aa: CASSLAMGTNYGYTF

d_gene: TRBD2
v_gene: TRBV7-2
abundance: NA
j_gene: TRBJ2-7
CDR3nt: TGTGCCAGCAGCCACACTAGCGGGGGATTTTACGAGCAGTACTTC
CDR3aa: CASSHTSGGFYEQYF

d_gene: TRBD1
v_gene: TRBV28
abundance: NA
j_gene: TRBJ1-2
CDR3nt: TGTGCCAGCAGTTTAGGACAGGCGCCTCTTCGGGGCTACACCTTC
CDR3aa: CASSLGQAPLRGYTF

d_gene: NA
v_gene: TRBV5-1
abundance: NA
j_gene: TRBJ1-5
CDR3nt: TGCGCCAGCAGCTTGGCCGGGGGGAATCAGCCCCAGCATTTT
CDR3aa: CASSLAGGNQPQHF

d_gene: TRBD1
v_gene: TRBV5-1
abundance: NA
j_gene: TRBJ1-2
CDR3nt: TGCGCCAGCAGCATCGCCCGACAGGGAGGTGGCTACACCTTC
CDR3aa: CASSIARQGGGYTF

d_gene: NA
v_gene: TRBV4-1
abundance: NA
j_gene: TRBJ1-5
CDR3nt: TGCGCCAGCAGCCCGACAGCAAGCAATCAGCCCCAGCATTTT
CDR3aa: CASSPTASNQPQHF

d_gene: NA
v_gene: TRBV6-5
abundance: NA
j_gene: TRBJ2-7
CDR3nt: TGTGCCAGCAGTTACCGACAGGACTACTACGAGCAGTACTTC
CDR3aa: CASSYRQDYYEQYF

d_gene: TRBD2
v_gene: TRBV7-2
abundance: once
j_gene: TRBJ2-2
CDR3nt: TGTGCCAGCAGCTTAAGAATAGCGGGCGGGTACGGGGAGCTGTTTTTT
CDR3aa: CASSLRIAGGYGELFF

d_gene: NA
v_gene: TRBV10-3
abundance: NA
j_gene: TRBJ2-7
CDR3nt: TGTGCCATCAGTGAGGGCAGGGCGCAGTACTTC
CDR3aa: CAISEGRAQYF

d_gene: TRBD2
v_gene: TRBV19
abundance: NA
j_gene: TRBJ2-1
CDR3nt: TGTGCCAGTAGTGTTTCTGGGCTAGCGGGGGACCGAAGCTCCTACAATGAGCAGTTCTTC
CDR3aa: CASSVSGLAGDRSSYNEQFF

d_gene: TRBD2
v_gene: TRBV19
abundance: NA
j_gene: TRBJ2-5
CDR3nt: TGTGCCAGTTCTAATCAGCGGGGGGGAGAGACCCAGTACTTC
CDR3aa: CASSNQRGGETQYF

d_gene: NA
v_gene: TRBV2
abundance: NA
j_gene: TRBJ1-3
CDR3nt: TGTGCCAGCAGTGAACGTTGGCAGCGCGGCTCTGGAAACACCATATATTTT
CDR3aa: CASSERWQRGSGNTIYF

d_gene: NA
v_gene: TRBV11-2
abundance: NA
j_gene: TRBJ1-3
CDR3nt: TGTGCCAGCAGCTTAGGCGACGGCTCTGGAAACACCATATATTTT
CDR3aa: CASSLGDGSGNTIYF

d_gene: NA
v_gene: TRBV5-1
abundance: NA
j_gene: TRBJ1-6
CDR3nt: TGCGCCAGCAGCTTGGGTTACGGGGGCTCCTATAATTCACCCCTCCACTTT
CDR3aa: CASSLGYGGSYNSPLHF

d_gene: NA
v_gene: TRBV19
abundance: NA
j_gene: TRBJ1-4
CDR3nt: TGTGCCAGTACGATGGGACGGGCAACTAATGAAAAACTGTTTTTT
CDR3aa: CASTMGRATNEKLFF

d_gene: NA
v_gene: TRBV9
abundance: few
j_gene: TRBJ1-5
CDR3nt: TGTGCCAGCAGCGTAGATGGAAGCAATCAGCCCCAGCATTTT
CDR3aa: CASSVDGSNQPQHF

d_gene: NA
v_gene: TRBV19
abundance: NA
j_gene: TRBJ1-4
CDR3nt: TGTGCCAGTAGTGCGCGGGACTCCGGTAATGAAAAACTGTTTTTT
CDR3aa: CASSARDSGNEKLFF

d_gene: TRBD2
v_gene: TRBV27
abundance: NA
j_gene: TRBJ2-1
CDR3nt: TGTGCCAGCGCCTACGGGACTAGCGGGAATGTTGGGCAGTTCTTC
CDR3aa: CASAYGTSGNVGQFF

d_gene: NA
v_gene: TRBV30
abundance: NA
j_gene: TRBJ2-3
CDR3nt: TGTGCCTGGAGTGGGGCTAGGAGCACAGATACGCAGTATTTT
CDR3aa: CAWSGARSTDTQYF

d_gene: TRBD1
v_gene: TRBV6-2/TRBV6-3
abundance: NA
j_gene: TRBJ1-6
CDR3nt: TGTGCCAGCAGTTCAACAGGGGGGAATTCACCCCTCCACTTT
CDR3aa: CASSSTGGNSPLHF

d_gene: NA
v_gene: TRBV5-4
abundance: NA
j_gene: TRBJ1-6
CDR3nt: TGTGCCAGCAGCTCCACCTCCGAGGTTTCACCCCTCCACTTT
CDR3aa: CASSSTSEVSPLHF

d_gene: NA
v_gene: TRBV6-5
abundance: NA
j_gene: TRBJ1-5
CDR3nt: TGTGCCAGCAGCCTTGTGGACAGCCACAATCAGCCCCAGCATTTT
CDR3aa: CASSLVDSHNQPQHF

d_gene: TRBD1
v_gene: TRBV19
abundance: many
j_gene: TRBJ2-3
CDR3nt: TGTGCCACAACGGGACAGGGGGGAGATACGCAGTATTTT
CDR3aa: CATTGQGGDTQYF

d_gene: NA
v_gene: TRBV5-1
abundance: once
j_gene: TRBJ1-5
CDR3nt: TGCGCCAGCAGCTCAGGGGATAGCAATCAGCCCCAGCATTTT
CDR3aa: CASSSGDSNQPQHF

d_gene: NA
v_gene: TRBV3-1/TRBV3-2
abundance: NA
j_gene: TRBJ2-5
CDR3nt: TGTGCCAGCAGCCAAGGTGTTGGGGGAGTGGGCCAAGAGACCCAGTACTTC
CDR3aa: CASSQGVGGVGQETQYF

d_gene: NA
v_gene: TRBV7-9
abundance: NA
j_gene: TRBJ2-1
CDR3nt: TGTGCCAGCAGCTCAGGACTGCATTTGTTCTTC
CDR3aa: CASSSGLHLFF

d_gene: NA
v_gene: TRBV12-3/TRBV12-4
abundance: few
j_gene: TRBJ1-3
CDR3nt: TGTGCCAGCAGTTGGGGAATCGGAAACACCATATATTTT
CDR3aa: CASSWGIGNTIYF

d_gene: NA
v_gene: TRBV5-1
abundance: NA
j_gene: TRBJ1-2
CDR3nt: TGCGCCAGCTACCGGGGAGGAGAGGAGGATGGCTACACCTTC
CDR3aa: CASYRGGEEDGYTF

d_gene: NA
v_gene: TRBV7-6
abundance: NA
j_gene: TRBJ1-3
CDR3nt: TGTGCCAGCAGCTTGCAGACAGGCTCTGGAAACACCATATATTTT
CDR3aa: CASSLQTGSGNTIYF

d_gene: TRBD1
v_gene: TRBV5-4
abundance: NA
j_gene: TRBJ1-6
CDR3nt: TGTGCCAGCAGCCATCCGGGACAGGACAATTCACCCCTCCACTTT
CDR3aa: CASSHPGQDNSPLHF

d_gene: NA
v_gene: TRBV29-1
abundance: few
j_gene: TRBJ1-2
CDR3nt: TGCAGCGCACTCTTCCCGGCTCACTCCCAATTTGGCTACACCTTC
CDR3aa: CSALFPAHSQFGYTF

d_gene: TRBD2
v_gene: TRBV15
abundance: NA
j_gene: TRBJ2-1
CDR3nt: TGTGCCACCAAGACTAGCGGGGGCCTACATGGCAATGAGCAGTTCTTC
CDR3aa: CATKTSGGLHGNEQFF

d_gene: TRBD2
v_gene: TRBV19
abundance: NA
j_gene: TRBJ2-1
CDR3nt: TGTGCCAGTAGCCCCCGGGGGACTAGCGGGAGTAATGAGCAGTTCTTC
CDR3aa: CASSPRGTSGSNEQFF

d_gene: NA
v_gene: TRBV5-4
abundance: NA
j_gene: TRBJ1-5
CDR3nt: TGTGCCAGCAGCTCGGACAATCAGCCCCAGCATTTT
CDR3aa: CASSSDNQPQHF